Listed below are T cell receptor beta chains from one sample, sequenced in a study of blood T cells in healthy people across ages. MiXCR was run by TCRdb on the 5' RACE reads, yielding one entry per CDR3 protein. The profile shows hundreds of thousands of distinct CDR3 sequences, around 45% of them singletons. Sequencing used blood. Source of these receptors: a man aged 80 or over in good health. CDR3s include the opening cysteine and the closing phenylalanine or tryptophan. Size is omitted from some rows. Given values are once, few, many or a class for expanded clones.

- TRBJ2-5 TRBV7-9 CASSLEAGGFDEQYF
- TRBJ1-1 TRBV21-1 CASSKAQSGEAFF
many TRBJ2-1 TRBV3-1 CASSQGPNNEQFF
few TRBJ2-1 TRBV5-1 CASSCERAGEQFF
few TRBJ2-7 TRBV7-2 CASSEYRDPRSEQYF
- TRBJ2-7 TRBV18 CASSPRGTVTYEQYF
- TRBJ2-1 TRBV7-9 CASSSQRQGAGEQFF
- TRBJ1-1 TRBV4-2 CASSQSDGGTEAFF
few TRBJ2-5 TRBV7-2 CASSLRTGGETQYF
few - TRBV20-1 CSAASMGPYNEQYF
- TRBJ2-1 TRBV7-9 CASSLVDPRGGEQFF
- TRBJ2-1 TRBV20-1 CSAPGTAKEQFF
few TRBJ2-1 TRBV6-5 CASSYSSTSGRLYNEQFF
few TRBJ1-1 TRBV29-1 CSIRTDGNTEAFF
- TRBJ2-2 TRBV29-1 CSVRTSGGMDTGELFF
- TRBJ2-7 TRBV12-3/TRBV12-4 CASSLAGGPIRREQYF
- TRBJ2-3 TRBV12-5 CASGPRRGGLGTDTQYF
- TRBJ2-5 TRBV2 CASNPQGSVETQYF
- TRBJ1-4 TRBV7-9 CASSPTGGKLFF
- TRBJ2-2 TRBV5-1 CASSLVAGMNTGELFF
many TRBJ2-5 TRBV7-2 CASNTGGSGAQETQYF
- TRBJ2-7 TRBV7-6 CASSLGITPYEQYF
- TRBJ1-2 TRBV5-1 CASSSATGVVDGYTF
- - TRBV5-1 CASLDTGSSYNEQYF
- TRBJ1-6 TRBV10-3 CAIGDLNSPLHF
- TRBJ2-7 TRBV20-1 CSVRTVDYEQYF
few TRBJ1-2 TRBV12-3/TRBV12-4 CASSFGGTNYGYTF
- TRBJ2-2 TRBV28 CASSLEGQSPGELFF
- TRBJ1-6 TRBV7-9 CASTPGLVGSPLHF
- TRBJ2-1 TRBV5-1 CASSGGDRGPLAGTREQFF
- TRBJ1-1 TRBV10-3 CAISESTEAFF
- TRBJ1-5 TRBV20-1 CSASGTANQPQHF
few TRBJ2-7 TRBV5-1 CASSVDTPYEQYF
- TRBJ2-1 TRBV7-2 CASSLGGKGNEQFF
- TRBJ2-4 TRBV24-1 CATSDGGLGEQYF
few TRBJ1-4 TRBV4-3 CASSQDQFAQGALLGEKLFF
- TRBJ1-2 TRBV12-3/TRBV12-4 CASRSRAMYGYTF
- TRBJ2-7 TRBV3-1 CASSPLAGVSSYEQYF
- TRBJ1-1 TRBV5-1 CASSLETVARTEAFF
few TRBJ2-3 TRBV7-2 CASSLASRGHGTDTQYF
- TRBJ2-7 TRBV11-2 CASSFGGREEQYF
few TRBJ2-3 TRBV7-8 CASSRSLDTQYF
- TRBJ1-1 TRBV6-1 CASSDATGHFTEAFF
- TRBJ2-3 TRBV3-1 CASSQEGTGPYTQYF
- TRBJ2-7 TRBV27 CASSLSASGSEQYF
few TRBJ2-3 TRBV6-2/TRBV6-3 CASIRSGAADTQYF
many TRBJ2-1 TRBV29-1 CSVGTNAYNEQFF
few TRBJ2-7 TRBV4-3 CASSQAPRYEQYF
few TRBJ2-1 TRBV3-1 CASSQETSGPYNEQFF
few TRBJ2-7 TRBV20-1 CSASQGSGSSYGQYF
- TRBJ2-4 TRBV28 CASNLVGASKNIQYF
few TRBJ2-5 TRBV20-1 CSAGRRRQETQYF
- TRBJ2-7 TRBV27 CASSNGGRAYEQYF
many TRBJ2-7 TRBV20-1 CSARGSSSYEQYF
few TRBJ2-1 TRBV29-1 CSLLAFDEQFF
many TRBJ2-7 TRBV7-9 CASSPLRLAGMNEQYF
- TRBJ1-2 TRBV2 CASGDRASYGYTF
many TRBJ2-5 TRBV12-3/TRBV12-4 CASSPTSGSGETQYF
- TRBJ2-1 TRBV3-1 CASSDTSSGSCNEQFF
- TRBJ2-7 TRBV18 CASSPGQVYEQYF